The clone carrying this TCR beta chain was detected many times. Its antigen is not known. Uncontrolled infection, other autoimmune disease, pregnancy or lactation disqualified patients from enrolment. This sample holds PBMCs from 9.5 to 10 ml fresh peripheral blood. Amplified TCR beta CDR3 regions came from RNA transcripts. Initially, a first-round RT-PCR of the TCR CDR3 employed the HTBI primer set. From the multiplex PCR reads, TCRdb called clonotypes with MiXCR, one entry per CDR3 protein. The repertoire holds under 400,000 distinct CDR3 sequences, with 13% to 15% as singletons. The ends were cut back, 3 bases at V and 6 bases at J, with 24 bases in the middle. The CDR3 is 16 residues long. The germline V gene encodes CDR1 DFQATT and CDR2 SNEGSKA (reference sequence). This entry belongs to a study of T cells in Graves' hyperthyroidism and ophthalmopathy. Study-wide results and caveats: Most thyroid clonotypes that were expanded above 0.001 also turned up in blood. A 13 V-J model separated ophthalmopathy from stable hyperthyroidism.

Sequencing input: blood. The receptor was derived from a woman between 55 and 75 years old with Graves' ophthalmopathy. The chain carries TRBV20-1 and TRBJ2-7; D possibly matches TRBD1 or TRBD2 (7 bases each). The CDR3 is CSASEAQRENRGEQYF. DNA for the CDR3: TGCAGTGCTAGCGAGGCCCAGCGGGAAAACAGGGGCGAGCAGTACTTC.